Listed below are T cell receptor beta chains from one sample, sequenced in a study of cytomegalovirus exposure and HLA in healthy donors. Assay: immunoSEQ multiplex PCR; the TCRdb copy retains only in-frame clones and omits some. The repertoire consists of about 170,000 clones, with approximately 79% occurring once and the leading ten covering under 3%. The sample comprised PBMCs. The receptors here all came from a male donor in good health and CMV-seronegative. Each CDR3 is given with its conserved first and last residue. The order of the fields is J gene, clone size, V gene, D gene, CDR3 protein, CDR3 DNA. A D gene is named only where the DNA matches it firmly. Clone size, where shown, is once, few, many, or a class for clones that have expanded.

TRBJ2-2 | NA | TRBV18 | TRBD1 | CASSPARGQGNTGELFF | TGTGCCAGCTCCCCAGCTCGGGGACAGGGGAACACCGGGGAGCTGTTTTTT
TRBJ1-4 | NA | TRBV5-1 | NA | CASSLVGQQNEKLFF | TGCGCCAGCAGCTTAGTAGGACAGCAAAATGAAAAACTGTTTTTT
TRBJ1-6 | once | TRBV7-2 | NA | CASSLRSTGYNSPLHF | TGTGCCAGCAGCTTAAGGTCCACAGGGTATAATTCACCCCTCCACTTT
TRBJ1-1 | few | TRBV29-1 | TRBD1 | CSVEGQKNTEAFF | TGCAGCGTTGAGGGACAGAAGAACACTGAAGCTTTCTTT
TRBJ2-7 | NA | TRBV6-5 | NA | CASSYWGTGKSYEQYF | TGTGCCAGCAGTTACTGGGGAACGGGGAAGTCCTACGAGCAGTACTTC
TRBJ2-1 | few | TRBV10-3 | TRBD1 | CAISELGQASSYNEQFF | TGTGCCATCAGTGAATTAGGACAGGCGAGCTCCTACAATGAGCAGTTCTTC
TRBJ1-4 | NA | TRBV2 | TRBD1 | CASQGGVDEKLFF | TGTGCCAGCCAAGGGGGCGTCGATGAAAAACTGTTTTTT
TRBJ2-5 | NA | TRBV5-1 | TRBD2 | CASSSGAGGGETQYF | TGCGCCAGCAGCTCCGGAGCCGGGGGGGGAGAGACCCAGTACTTC
TRBJ1-1 | NA | TRBV7-9 | TRBD1 | CASSFTGDTEAFF | TGTGCCAGCAGCTTCACAGGGGACACTGAAGCTTTCTTT
TRBJ2-2 | few | TRBV4-2 | NA | CASSQDGGGGTGELFF | TGTGCCAGCAGCCAAGATGGGGGGGGCGGGACCGGGGAGCTGTTTTTT
TRBJ2-5 | NA | TRBV5-4 | TRBD2 | CASSLAARGALETQYF | TGTGCCAGCAGCTTGGCCGCGCGGGGGGCCCTGGAGACCCAGTACTTC
TRBJ1-1 | NA | TRBV6-5 | NA | CASRPDIKLEAFF | TGTGCCAGCAGGCCGGACATCAAACTAGAAGCTTTCTTT
TRBJ1-2 | NA | TRBV5-1 | NA | CASSLGSLYGYTF | TGCGCCAGCAGCTTGGGGAGCTTATATGGCTACACCTTC
TRBJ2-5 | NA | TRBV10-3 | NA | CAITAKPQETQYF | TGTGCCATCACCGCGAAGCCACAAGAGACCCAGTACTTC
TRBJ2-1 | NA | TRBV2 | NA | CASRGLQYNEQFF | TGTGCCAGCAGGGGGCTACAGTACAATGAGCAGTTCTTC
TRBJ1-2 | NA | TRBV7-2 | NA | CASSLTGTLLPPNYGYTF | TGTGCCAGCAGCTTAACCGGGACACTACTCCCCCCTAACTATGGCTACACCTTC
TRBJ1-4 | NA | TRBV5-1 | NA | CASSLAGPGGSEKLFF | TGCGCCAGCAGCTTGGCTGGCCCAGGAGGGAGTGAAAAACTGTTTTTT
TRBJ2-3 | NA | TRBV29-1 | TRBD1 | CSVENPRDRESTDTQYF | TGCAGCGTTGAAAACCCCCGGGACAGGGAAAGCACAGATACGCAGTATTTT
TRBJ2-2 | NA | TRBV5-4 | TRBD2 | CASGKTTSGANTGELFF | TGTGCCAGCGGGAAGACCACTAGCGGGGCGAACACCGGGGAGCTGTTTTTT
TRBJ2-7 | NA | TRBV19 | NA | CASSAGGAGEQYF | TGTGCCAGTAGTGCAGGAGGGGCTGGGGAGCAGTACTTC
TRBJ1-6 | NA | TRBV7-9 | TRBD1 | CASSLAGQGGSPLHF | TGTGCCAGCAGCTTAGCCGGACAGGGAGGCTCACCCCTCCACTTT
TRBJ1-2 | NA | TRBV6-1 | TRBD1 | CASSELLTGTNYGYTF | TGTGCCAGCAGTGAATTATTGACAGGGACCAACTATGGCTACACCTTC
TRBJ2-2 | NA | TRBV2 | NA | CASTPWGVPPGELFF | TGTGCCAGCACCCCCTGGGGGGTCCCACCCGGGGAGCTGTTTTTT
TRBJ2-7 | NA | TRBV27 | TRBD1 | CASSTYRDSTGEQYF | TGTGCCAGCAGTACATACCGGGACAGTACTGGGGAGCAGTACTTC
TRBJ1-5 | NA | TRBV5-8 | TRBD1 | CASSFGRRAGGLFSNQPQHF | TGTGCCAGCAGCTTTGGGCGACGGGCAGGGGGCTTATTTAGCAATCAGCCCCAGCATTTT
TRBJ2-2 | NA | TRBV27 | TRBD1 | CASSLKTGGTGELFF | TGTGCCAGCAGTTTAAAAACAGGGGGGACCGGGGAGCTGTTTTTT
TRBJ2-5 | NA | TRBV27 | TRBD2 | CASSTTSGAQETQYF | TGTGCCAGCAGTACCACTAGCGGGGCCCAAGAGACCCAGTACTTC
TRBJ1-6 | NA | TRBV6-1 | NA | CASSEFPGVRFNERSPLHF | TGTGCCAGCAGTGAATTCCCAGGGGTGAGGTTCAATGAACGCTCACCCCTCCACTTT
TRBJ1-2 | NA | TRBV6-5 | NA | CASSLDRPPYVYTF | TGTGCCAGCAGCCTAGACAGGCCTCCTTATGTCTACACCTTC
TRBJ1-1 | NA | TRBV6-5 | NA | CASSYSGRMNTEAFF | TGTGCCAGCAGTTACTCAGGGAGAATGAACACTGAAGCTTTCTTT
TRBJ2-5 | NA | TRBV7-2 | NA | CASSLQRGSGEETQYF | TGTGCCAGCAGCTTACAACGGGGGAGTGGGGAGGAGACCCAGTACTTC
TRBJ2-2 | once | TRBV7-9 | TRBD2 | CASSPGGTSSDTGELFF | TGTGCCAGCAGCCCGGGGGGGACTAGTTCCGACACCGGGGAGCTGTTTTTT
TRBJ1-2 | NA | TRBV6-1 | NA | CASMRNYGYTF | TGTGCCAGCATGAGAAACTATGGCTACACCTTC
TRBJ2-3 | NA | TRBV19 | TRBD2 | CASSSPQTSGGAYTQYF | TGTGCCAGTAGTAGCCCGCAAACTAGCGGGGGGGCGTATACGCAGTATTTT
TRBJ1-6 | NA | TRBV25-1 | TRBD1 | CASSGRLTGQNSPLHF | TGTGCCAGCAGTGGCCGGCTGACAGGGCAGAATTCACCCCTCCACTTT
TRBJ2-2 | once | TRBV10-2 | NA | CASNPTVTGELFF | TGCGCCAGCAACCCTACAGTCACCGGGGAGCTGTTTTTT
TRBJ1-2 | NA | TRBV6-5 | TRBD1 | CASRGTGPYGYTF | TGTGCCAGCAGGGGGACAGGTCCCTATGGCTACACCTTC
TRBJ2-2 | NA | TRBV4-2 | TRBD1 | CAIGQGVNTGELFF | TGTGCCATCGGACAGGGGGTGAACACCGGGGAGCTGTTTTTT
TRBJ2-5 | few | TRBV30 | TRBD1 | CAWSPRGRETQYF | TGTGCCTGGAGTCCCAGGGGGCGTGAGACCCAGTACTTC
TRBJ1-3 | NA | TRBV5-1 | NA | CASSSSSSGNTIYF | TGCGCCAGCAGCTCATCGAGCTCTGGAAACACCATATATTTT
TRBJ1-2 | few | TRBV6-1 | NA | CASSEMARRDGYTF | TGTGCCAGCAGTGAAATGGCGAGGCGGGATGGCTACACCTTC
TRBJ1-4 | once | TRBV5-1 | TRBD1 | CASSSPGTGNEKLFF | TGCGCCAGCAGCTCCCCCGGGACAGGGAACGAAAAACTGTTTTTT
TRBJ1-4 | NA | TRBV18 | NA | CASSPRRATNEKLFF | TGTGCCAGCTCACCACGGCGGGCAACTAATGAAAAACTGTTTTTT
TRBJ1-1 | NA | TRBV29-1 | NA | CSAGAGNTEAFF | TGCAGCGCCGGCGCGGGGAACACTGAAGCTTTCTTT
TRBJ1-2 | NA | TRBV19 | NA | CASTRGGAYGYTF | TGTGCCAGCACCCGAGGGGGGGCCTATGGCTACACCTTC
TRBJ1-4 | few | TRBV5-1 | NA | CASSLGQREKLFF | TGCGCCAGCAGCCTCGGACAGAGAGAAAAACTGTTTTTT
TRBJ1-6 | NA | TRBV9 | TRBD1 | CASSHLIRTGGQNSPLHF | TGTGCCAGCAGCCACCTAATTCGGACAGGGGGACAGAATTCACCCCTCCACTTT
TRBJ2-2 | NA | TRBV9 | NA | CASSVVPNTGELFF | TGTGCCAGCAGCGTAGTTCCTAACACCGGGGAGCTGTTTTTT
TRBJ2-2 | NA | TRBV7-9 | NA | CASSPIGTGELFF | TGTGCCAGCAGCCCAATCGGCACCGGGGAGCTGTTTTTT
TRBJ2-3 | NA | TRBV11-2 | TRBD1 | CASSLESIGDRGAPETQYF | TGTGCCAGCAGCTTAGAGTCAATAGGGGACAGGGGAGCTCCGGAAACGCAGTATTTT
TRBJ1-1 | NA | TRBV18 | TRBD1 | CASSPRQGASNTEAFF | TGTGCCAGCTCACCACGACAGGGGGCCTCGAACACTGAAGCTTTCTTT
TRBJ1-5 | NA | TRBV19 | NA | CASSSTTRRYQPQHF | TGTGCCAGTAGTTCTACGACAAGAAGGTATCAGCCCCAGCATTTT
TRBJ1-2 | NA | TRBV9 | NA | CASSGGQDYGYTF | TGTGCCAGCAGCGGGGGACAAGACTATGGCTACACCTTC
TRBJ2-2 | once | TRBV7-9 | TRBD1 | CASSPTGTGVNTGELFF | TGTGCCAGCAGCCCGACCGGGACAGGGGTCAACACCGGGGAGCTGTTTTTT
TRBJ1-1 | NA | TRBV6-6 | NA | CASTKEGLNTEAFF | TGTGCCAGCACCAAGGAGGGATTGAACACTGAAGCTTTCTTT